This T cell receptor (beta chain) stems from a study of T cells after yellow fever vaccination. Germline V lookup: CDR1 SGHAT, CDR2 FQNNGV. The CDR3 sequence is 14 residues long. Between the trimmed V and J ends, which lost 5 bases and 6 bases, there was a span of 15 bases. A single record per CDR3 protein comes from TCRdb applying MiXCR to the 5' RACE reads. The data contain a few hundred thousand distinct CDR3 sequences, approximately 4.5% of them seen just once; the ten biggest clones take up just under 20%. Study-wide results and limits: It was the secondary response that reached its peak faster, day 5 versus 15, but it was weaker.

As concerns this clonotype: The antigen is undetermined.

The chain combines TRBV11-2 with TRBJ2-3, with D perhaps TRBD1 or TRBD2 (6 bases each). The TCR originated in a man between 18 and 29 years old who received the YFV17D yellow fever vaccine. Sequenced material: PBMCs, taken 15 days after the yellow fever booster vaccination. The CDR3, as DNA: TGTGCCAGCAGCCCGGGGGCAGGTAGCGATACGCAGTATTTT. Encoded protein: CASSPGAGSDTQYF. Filled out from reference TRBV11-2 and TRBJ2-3, the complete variable domain reads EAGVAQSPRYKIIEKRQSVAFWCNPISGHATLYWYQQILGQGPKLLIQFQNNGVVDDSQLPKDRFSAERLKGVDSTLKIQPAKLEDSAVYLCASSPGAGSDTQYFGPGTRLTVL.